A single sample is the source of the 15 T cell receptor beta chains below, sequenced in a study of blood T cell repertoires in COVID-19 (dated by TCRdb to about 2020). Library prep was done by the immunoSEQ multiplex PCR assay. TCRdb's version of the immuneACCESS table is confined to in-frame rearrangements and falls short of the full clone set. An unresolved V gene accounts for under half of the shortfall where checked; the remainder is of unknown origin. The sample records fewer than 350,000 clones, 90% of which are singletons. Of the sample, approximately 7.5% is held by the ten largest clones. The sample comprised peripheral blood. All receptors derive from a woman aged 30 to 39 with COVID-19, enrolled during active disease.

The rearrangement joins TRBV29-1 to TRBJ2-7, with 7 positions matching TRBD2. V was clipped by 6 bases and J by 2 bases; unmatched bases: 13. The germline V gene encodes CDR1 SQVTM and CDR2 ANQGSEA. CDR3 length equals 15 residues. In DNA, the CDR3 is TGCAGCGTCACTTTAGGGCGGGGGAAAACCTACGAGCAGTACTTC. The encoded protein is CSVTLGRGKTYEQYF.

This clone was counted only a few times. The rearrangement uses TRBV5-4 and TRBJ2-7, with a possible D match to TRBD1 (5 bases). The CDR3 extends over 14 amino acids. V was cut by 1 base and J by 3 bases, with 11 bases left in between. CDR1 is SGHNT, CDR2 YYREEE, per germline (reference sequence). This CDR3 is CASSLLPGNYEQYF. The CDR3 coding sequence is TGTGCCAGCAGCTTGCTGCCAGGGAACTACGAGCAGTACTTC.

CDR3 loop: CASSFPRQGRAGAFF. CDR3 DNA sequence: TGTGCCAGCAGTTTCCCCAGACAGGGACGAGCAGGGGCTTTCTTT. The chain carries TRBV28 and TRBJ1-1; 7 nucleotides agree with TRBD1. Trimming removed 3 bases from V and 11 bases from J; junction bases left unmatched: 15. The germline gives CDR1 MDHEN, CDR2 SYDVKM. The length of the CDR3 is 15 residues.

The rearrangement uses TRBV28 and TRBJ1-5; maybe TRBD1 (5 bases). The V end lost 4 bases, the J end lost 0 bases, and 16 bases lay between the germline ends. This CDR3 region has 17 residues. Germline values: CDR1 MDHEN, CDR2 SYDVKM. CDR3 residues: CASSSGGGSYSNQPQHF. CDR3 bases: TGTGCCAGCAGTTCTGGGGGAGGAAGCTATAGCAATCAGCCCCAGCATTTT.

The chain joins TRBV28 to TRBJ2-3; weak D call: TRBD2 (6 bases). Per the germline V gene, CDR1 is MDHEN and CDR2 is SYDVKM. The CDR3 sequence is 14 residues long. The ends were cut back, 6 bases at V and 0 bases at J, with 10 bases in the middle. The CDR3 loop reads CASSSGVSTDTQYF. In DNA, the CDR3 is TGTGCCAGCAGCTCGGGGGTTAGCACAGATACGCAGTATTTT. The whole variable domain, remainder taken from reference TRBV28 and TRBJ2-3, is DVKVTQSSRYLVKRTGEKVFLECVQDMDHENMFWYRQDPGLGLRLIYFSYDVKMKEKGDIPEGYSVSREKKERFSLILESASTNQTSMYLCASSSGVSTDTQYFGPGTRLTVL.

The J gene is TRBJ1-2, the V gene TRBV7-2, with D maybe TRBD1 (6 bases). Germline CDR1 is SGHTA and CDR2 is FQGNSA. The CDR3 runs 14 residues. V was clipped by 4 bases and J by 6 bases, with 15 bases between them. The CDR3 here is CASSSYRVSDGYTF. Here the CDR3 DNA reads TGTGCCAGCAGCTCCTACAGGGTTAGTGATGGCTACACCTTC.

CDR3 nucleotide sequence: TGTGCCAGCAGAGCGGGCGCGGCAAACACCGGGGAGCTGTTTTTT. Amino acids: CASRAGAANTGELFF. The V gene is TRBV6-4, the J gene TRBJ2-2; tentative D call: TRBD2 (6 bases). The ends were cut back, 6 bases at V and 2 bases at J, with 13 bases in the middle. The CDR3 has 15 residues. Germline V lookup: CDR1 MRHNA, CDR2 SNTAGT.

The rearrangement joins TRBV5-1 to TRBJ2-5; D remains ambiguous. V gave up 0 bases and J gave up 1 base, with 7 bases separating them. The CDR3 length is 14 residues. The germline V gene encodes CDR1 SGHRS and CDR2 YFSETQ. CDR3 nucleotide sequence: TGCGCCAGCAGCTTGGTACAGAGCCAAGAGACCCAGTACTTC. This encodes CASSLVQSQETQYF.

In regard to this clone: This CDR3 is also generated by other DNA sequences in the sample. Here the CDR3 DNA reads TGTGCCAGCAGCCCCCAGGGTAATCAGCCCCAGCATTTT. Translating it yields CASSPQGNQPQHF. J is TRBJ1-5 and V is TRBV6-6, with D maybe TRBD1 (5 bases). The CDR3 is 13 residues long. Germline CDR1 reads MNHNY; CDR2 reads SVGAGI (reference sequence). V was trimmed by 6 bases and J by 4 bases, leaving 10 bases between them.

This chain links TRBV5-1 with TRBJ1-4; D unclear. V lost 0 bases to trimming and J lost 4 bases, with 4 bases between them. Germline V gene data show CDR1 as SGHRS and CDR2 as YFSETQ. The CDR3 has 13 amino acids. CDR3 sequence: CASSLDNNEKLFF. The CDR3 bases are TGCGCCAGCAGCTTGGACAATAATGAAAAACTGTTTTTT.

This clone was counted once. This chain joins TRBV4-1 and TRBJ2-1, with D tentatively TRBD2 (6 bases). The V gene's germline CDR1 is MGHRA and CDR2 YSYEKL. V dropped 3 bases and J dropped 0 bases, with 12 bases sitting between them. The CDR3 runs 16 residues. The chain's CDR3 is CASSHLRGSSYNEQFF. CDR3 nucleotides: TGCGCCAGCAGCCATCTCCGGGGGTCCTCCTACAATGAGCAGTTCTTC.

The chain recombines TRBV12-3 or TRBV12-4 with TRBJ1-1; D possibly corresponds to TRBD1 (6 bases). The CDR3 spans 13 residues. V was shortened by 1 base and J by 4 bases, with 7 bases between the two germline ends. The CDR3 DNA sequence: TGTGCCAGCAGTTTAGTCAGGGGCACTGAAGCTTTCTTT. Translated, it gives CASSLVRGTEAFF.

The V gene is TRBV15, the J gene TRBJ1-1, with TRBD1 as a possible D gene (6 bases). V gave up 5 bases and J gave up 3 bases, with 10 bases separating them. The CDR3 is 13 amino acids. In germline, CDR1 is LNHNV, CDR2 YYDKDF (reference sequence). The CDR3 sequence: CATSEQGYTEAFF. In nucleotides, the CDR3 is TGTGCCACCAGCGAACAGGGATACACTGAAGCTTTCTTT. Complete variable domain (other parts from reference TRBV15 and TRBJ1-1): DAMVIQNPRYQVTQFGKPVTLSCSQTLNHNVMYWYQQKSSQAPKLLFHYYDKDFNNEADTPDNFQSRRPNTSFCFLDIRSPGLGDTAMYLCATSEQGYTEAFFGQGTRLTVV.

This clone was found once. The V call is TRBV6-4, the J call TRBJ2-6; a weak D match, TRBD2 (5 bases). The CDR3 runs 16 residues. The V and J ends lost 2 bases and 0 bases respectively, with 8 bases between them. Germline lookup yields CDR1 MRHNA and CDR2 SNTAGT. CDR3 bases: TGTGCCAGCAGTGACGTAGGGAGCTCTGGGGCCAACGTCCTGACTTTC. The encoded protein is CASSDVGSSGANVLTF.

This chain links TRBV15 with TRBJ2-5, with D perhaps TRBD2 (5 bases). Germline V CDR1 and CDR2: LNHNV, YYDKDF (reference sequence). Trimming took 0 bases from V and 4 from J, leaving 12 bases between them. The CDR3 is made up of 15 amino acids. CDR3 nucleotide sequence: TGTGCCACCAGCAGAGATCCAACTAGAGGAGAGACCCAGTACTTC. It encodes CATSRDPTRGETQYF.